Listed below are T cell receptor beta chains from one sample, sequenced in a study of blood T cell repertoires in COVID-19. Profiled with immunoSEQ multiplex PCR; TCRdb holds only in-frame clones, not every one. The sample yields 200,000 to 250,000 clones, 88% seen once. Sequencing input: peripheral blood. Receptors were obtained from a man aged 18 to 35 with active or convalescent COVID-19. The CDR3 runs from the conserved cysteine through the conserved F or W.

len	j_gene	v_gene	CDR3aa
15	TRBJ1-5	TRBV19	CASSIDRVGNQPQHF
14	TRBJ1-2	TRBV5-1	CASMPGGGSYGYTF
14	TRBJ1-1	TRBV7-2	CASSGGTGGTEAFF
14	TRBJ1-2	TRBV28	CASSYAGTDYGYTF
15	TRBJ2-2	TRBV4-2	CASGTGTTATGELFF
17	TRBJ1-3	TRBV28	CASSFAGSRPSGNTIYF
16	TRBJ2-1	TRBV6-1	CASSDRGKSSYNEQFF
15	TRBJ2-2	TRBV30	CAWSGSGGWAGELFF
14	TRBJ1-1	TRBV10-3	CAISDIATRTEAFF
15	TRBJ1-2	TRBV11-2	CASSYGTEVYYGYTF
15	TRBJ2-3	TRBV21-1	CASSRTSGDTDTQYF
14	TRBJ2-3	TRBV7-9	CASSGTGGTDTQYF
15	TRBJ2-1	TRBV5-1	CASSPEGGVHNEQFF
15	TRBJ2-7	TRBV27	CASSPGAGGSYEQYF